Listed below are T cell receptor beta chains from one sample, sequenced in a study of cytomegalovirus exposure and HLA in healthy donors. This table comes from immunoSEQ multiplex PCR, and its TCRdb copy is limited to in-frame clones, with some not included. The table shows about 130,000 clones, with roughly nine tenths occurring only once. Sequencing input: PBMCs. These receptors all come from a woman aged 18-29 years in good health and CMV-seronegative. Each CDR3 is given with its conserved first and last residue. D genes are given only for firm matches. Rows may omit the clone size; those that give it use once, few, many or a size class.

j_gene,d_gene,v_gene,abundance,CDR3aa,CDR3nt
TRBJ2-3,TRBD2,TRBV29-1,-,CSVGGGMTDTQYF,TGCAGCGTTGGCGGGGGGATGACAGATACGCAGTATTTT
TRBJ1-4,-,TRBV5-6,-,CASSSREGWATNEKLFF,TGTGCCAGCAGCTCGAGGGAGGGGTGGGCAACTAATGAAAAACTGTTTTTT
TRBJ1-4,-,TRBV2,-,CASSEGSWQGELFF,TGTGCCAGCAGTGAAGGTTCGTGGCAGGGTGAACTGTTTTTT
TRBJ1-1,-,TRBV9,few,CASSADSVSEAFF,TGTGCCAGCAGCGCCGACAGTGTTAGTGAAGCTTTCTTT
TRBJ2-2,TRBD1,TRBV14,-,CASSQDGTGPITGELFF,TGTGCCAGCAGCCAAGACGGGACAGGGCCGATCACCGGGGAGCTGTTTTTT
TRBJ2-1,-,TRBV10-3,-,CAIRGGPYNEQFF,TGTGCCATCAGGGGGGGGCCCTACAATGAGCAGTTCTTC
TRBJ2-2,TRBD2,TRBV5-1,-,CASSLEGRGLPGELFF,TGCGCCAGCAGCTTGGAAGGGAGGGGTCTGCCCGGGGAGCTGTTTTTT
TRBJ1-6,-,TRBV5-1,-,CASSLVSQGQYNSPLHF,TGCGCCAGCAGCTTGGTATCCCAGGGGCAATATAATTCACCCCTCCACTTT
TRBJ1-2,TRBD1,TRBV18,-,CASSPPNTGGYGYTF,TGTGCCAGCTCACCACCGAATACAGGGGGCTATGGCTACACCTTC
TRBJ1-1,TRBD1,TRBV5-1,-,CATTGTGDTEAFF,TGCGCCACGACGGGGACAGGAGACACTGAAGCTTTCTTT
TRBJ1-2,-,TRBV7-9,-,CASSLRSGGYTF,TGTGCCAGCAGCTTAAGGTCCGGGGGCTACACCTTC
TRBJ1-1,-,TRBV6-5,-,CASSYGQLNTEAFF,TGTGCCAGCAGTTACGGACAACTCAACACTGAAGCTTTCTTT
TRBJ2-5,-,TRBV6-5,-,CASSYFGGGETQYF,TGTGCCAGCAGTTACTTTGGGGGCGGGGAGACCCAGTACTTC
TRBJ1-5,-,TRBV28,-,CASSQTGGRQPQHF,TGTGCCAGCAGTCAGACGGGGGGGCGCCAGCCCCAGCATTTT
TRBJ2-7,-,TRBV6-4,-,CASSDGHEQYF,TGTGCCAGCAGTGACGGGCACGAGCAGTACTTC
TRBJ2-1,TRBD1,TRBV5-1,-,CASSQPGQGHNEQFF,TGCGCCAGCAGCCAGCCGGGACAGGGCCACAATGAGCAGTTCTTC
TRBJ1-4,TRBD1,TRBV5-8,-,CASSLGQGREKLFF,TGTGCCAGCAGCTTGGGACAGGGGAGGGAAAAACTGTTTTTT
TRBJ1-1,-,TRBV29-1,-,CSVEPGWGMNTEAFF,TGCAGCGTGGAACCCGGGTGGGGCATGAACACTGAAGCTTTCTTT
TRBJ2-5,TRBD1,TRBV18,-,CASSPPGTEKETQYF,TGTGCCAGCTCACCACCTGGGACAGAAAAAGAGACCCAGTACTTC
TRBJ2-1,-,TRBV9,-,CASSVEGGGLTEQFF,TGTGCCAGCAGCGTAGAAGGCGGGGGCCTAACTGAGCAGTTCTTC
TRBJ1-1,-,TRBV9,-,CASSAQGVEAFF,TGTGCCAGCAGCGCCCAAGGGGTTGAAGCTTTCTTT
TRBJ2-1,TRBD2,TRBV9,-,CASSLGAGTSGGNEQFF,TGTGCCAGCAGCTTAGGGGCCGGGACTAGCGGGGGTAATGAGCAGTTCTTC
TRBJ2-1,TRBD2,TRBV2,-,CAILAGEYNEQFF,TGTGCCATTCTAGCGGGGGAATACAATGAGCAGTTCTTC
TRBJ1-1,TRBD1,TRBV19,-,CASLGQGRRTEAFF,TGTGCCAGTTTGGGACAGGGTCGTCGAACTGAAGCTTTCTTT